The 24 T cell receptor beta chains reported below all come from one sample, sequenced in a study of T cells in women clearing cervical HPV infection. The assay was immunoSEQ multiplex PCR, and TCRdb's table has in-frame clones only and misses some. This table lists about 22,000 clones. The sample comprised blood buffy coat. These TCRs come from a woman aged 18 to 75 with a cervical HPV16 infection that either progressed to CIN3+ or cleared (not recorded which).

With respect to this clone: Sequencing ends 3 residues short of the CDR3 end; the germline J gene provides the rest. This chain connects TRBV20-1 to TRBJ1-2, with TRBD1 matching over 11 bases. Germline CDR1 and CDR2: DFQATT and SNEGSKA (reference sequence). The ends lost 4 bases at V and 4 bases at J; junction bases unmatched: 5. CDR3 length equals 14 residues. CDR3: CSATDRGLGYGYTF. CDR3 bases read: TGCAGTGCTACGGACAGGGGGCTTGGCTATGGC.

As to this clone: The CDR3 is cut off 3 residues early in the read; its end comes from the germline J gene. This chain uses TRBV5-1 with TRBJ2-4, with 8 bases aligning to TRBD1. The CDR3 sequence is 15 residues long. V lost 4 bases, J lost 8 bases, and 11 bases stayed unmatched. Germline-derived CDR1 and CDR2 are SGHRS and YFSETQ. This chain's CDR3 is CASSGPDRDGDIQYF. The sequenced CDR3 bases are TGCGCCAGCAGCGGCCCGGACAGGGATGGGGACATT.

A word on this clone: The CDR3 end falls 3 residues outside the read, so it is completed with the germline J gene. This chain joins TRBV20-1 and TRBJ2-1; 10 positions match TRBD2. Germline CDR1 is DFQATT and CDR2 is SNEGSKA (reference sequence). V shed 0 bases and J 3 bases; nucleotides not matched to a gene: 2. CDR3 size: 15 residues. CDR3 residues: CSAREAGGRYNEQFF. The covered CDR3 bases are TGCAGTGCTAGAGAAGCGGGAGGGCGCTACAATGAG.

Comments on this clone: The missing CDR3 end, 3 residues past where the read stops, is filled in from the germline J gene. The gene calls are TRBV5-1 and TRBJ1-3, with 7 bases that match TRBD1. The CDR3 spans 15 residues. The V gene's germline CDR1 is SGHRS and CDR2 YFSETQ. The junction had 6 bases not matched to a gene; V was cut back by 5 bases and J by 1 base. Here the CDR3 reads CASSSTGVSGNTIYF. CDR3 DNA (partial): TGCGCCAGCAGTTCTACAGGGGTTTCTGGAAACACC.

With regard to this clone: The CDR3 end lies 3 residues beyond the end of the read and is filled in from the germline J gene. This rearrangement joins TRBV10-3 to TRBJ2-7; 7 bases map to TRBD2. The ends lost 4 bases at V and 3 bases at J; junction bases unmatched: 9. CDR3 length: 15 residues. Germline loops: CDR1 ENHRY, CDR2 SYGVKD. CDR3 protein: CAISGDSRGVYEQYF. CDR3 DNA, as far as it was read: TGTGCCATCAGTGGGGACTCCCGGGGGGTCTACGAG.

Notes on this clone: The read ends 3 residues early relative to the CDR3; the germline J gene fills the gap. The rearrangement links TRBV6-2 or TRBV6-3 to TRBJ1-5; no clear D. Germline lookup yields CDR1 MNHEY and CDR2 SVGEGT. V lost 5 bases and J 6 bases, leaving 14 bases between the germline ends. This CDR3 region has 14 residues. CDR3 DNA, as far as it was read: TGTGCCAGCAGTCCTTTTCGGGGTAGTCAGCCC. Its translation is CASSPFRGSQP. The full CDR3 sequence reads CASSPFRGSQPQHF.

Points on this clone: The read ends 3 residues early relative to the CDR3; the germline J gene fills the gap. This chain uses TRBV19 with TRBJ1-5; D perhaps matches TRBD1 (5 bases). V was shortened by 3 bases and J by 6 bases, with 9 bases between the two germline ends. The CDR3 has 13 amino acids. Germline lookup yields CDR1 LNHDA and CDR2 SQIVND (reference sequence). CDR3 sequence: CASSIAGFQPQHF. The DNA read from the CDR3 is TGTGCCAGTAGTATCGCAGGGTTTCAGCCC. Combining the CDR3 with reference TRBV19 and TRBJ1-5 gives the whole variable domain DGGITQSPKYLFRKEGQNVTLSCEQNLNHDAMYWYRQDPGQGLRLIYYSQIVNDFQKGDIAEGYSVSREKKESFPLTVTSAQKNPTAFYLCASSIAGFQPQHFGDGTRLSIL.

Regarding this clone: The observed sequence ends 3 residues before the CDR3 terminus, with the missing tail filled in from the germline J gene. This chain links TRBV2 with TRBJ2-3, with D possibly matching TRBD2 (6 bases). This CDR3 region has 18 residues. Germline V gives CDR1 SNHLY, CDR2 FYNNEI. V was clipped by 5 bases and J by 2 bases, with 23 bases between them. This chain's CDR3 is CASSTLMTGLILTDTQYF. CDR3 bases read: TGTGCCAGCAGTACTCTTATGACGGGACTTATTCTCACAGATACG.

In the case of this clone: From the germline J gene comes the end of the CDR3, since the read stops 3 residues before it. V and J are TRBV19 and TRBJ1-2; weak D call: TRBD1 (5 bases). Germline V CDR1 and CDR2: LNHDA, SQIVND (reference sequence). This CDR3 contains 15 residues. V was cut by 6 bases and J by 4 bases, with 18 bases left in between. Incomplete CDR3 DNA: TGTGCCAGTAGAATCCCCGGGGGGGATCCCTATGGC. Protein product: CASRIPGGDPYG. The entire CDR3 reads CASRIPGGDPYGYTF.

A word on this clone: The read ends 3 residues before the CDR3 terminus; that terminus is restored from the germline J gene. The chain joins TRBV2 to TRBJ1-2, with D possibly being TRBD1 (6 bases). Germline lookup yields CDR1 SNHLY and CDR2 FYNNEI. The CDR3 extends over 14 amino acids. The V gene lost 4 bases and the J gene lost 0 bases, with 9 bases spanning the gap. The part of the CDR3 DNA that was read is TGTGCCAGCAGTGGGGACACCTCTAACTATGGC. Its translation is CASSGDTSNYG. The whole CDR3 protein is CASSGDTSNYGYTF.

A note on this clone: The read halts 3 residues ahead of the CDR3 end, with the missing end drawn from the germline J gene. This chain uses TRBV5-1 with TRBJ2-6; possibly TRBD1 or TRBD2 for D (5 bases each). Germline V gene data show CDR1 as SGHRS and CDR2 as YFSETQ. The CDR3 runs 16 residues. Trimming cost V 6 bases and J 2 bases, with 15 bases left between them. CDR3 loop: CASKNGQGAGANVLTF. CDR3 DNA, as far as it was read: TGCGCCAGCAAAAATGGGCAGGGAGCTGGGGCCAACGTC.

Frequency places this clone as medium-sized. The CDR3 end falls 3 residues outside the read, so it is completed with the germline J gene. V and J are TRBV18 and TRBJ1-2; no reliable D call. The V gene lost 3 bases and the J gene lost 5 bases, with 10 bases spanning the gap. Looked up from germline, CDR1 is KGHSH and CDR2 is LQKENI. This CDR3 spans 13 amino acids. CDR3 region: CASSPVTEYGYTF. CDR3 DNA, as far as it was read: TGTGCCAGCTCACCGGTGACTGAGTATGGC.

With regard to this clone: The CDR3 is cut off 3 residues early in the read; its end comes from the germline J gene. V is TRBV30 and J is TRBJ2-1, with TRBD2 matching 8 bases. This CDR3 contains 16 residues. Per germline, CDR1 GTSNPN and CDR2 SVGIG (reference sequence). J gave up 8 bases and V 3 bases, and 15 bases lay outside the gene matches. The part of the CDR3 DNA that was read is TGTGCCTGGAGGAGTAACCCAGCGGTAGCGGGACATGAG. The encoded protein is CAWRSNPAVAGHE. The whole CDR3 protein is CAWRSNPAVAGHEQFF.

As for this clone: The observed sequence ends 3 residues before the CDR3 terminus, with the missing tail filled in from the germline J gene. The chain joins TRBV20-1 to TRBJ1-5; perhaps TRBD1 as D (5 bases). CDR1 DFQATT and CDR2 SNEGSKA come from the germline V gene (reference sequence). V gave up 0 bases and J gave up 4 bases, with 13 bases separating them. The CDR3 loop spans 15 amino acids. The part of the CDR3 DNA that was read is TGCAGTGCTAGAGACAGGGTCAACAGAAATCAGCCC. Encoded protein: CSARDRVNRNQP. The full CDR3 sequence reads CSARDRVNRNQPQHF.

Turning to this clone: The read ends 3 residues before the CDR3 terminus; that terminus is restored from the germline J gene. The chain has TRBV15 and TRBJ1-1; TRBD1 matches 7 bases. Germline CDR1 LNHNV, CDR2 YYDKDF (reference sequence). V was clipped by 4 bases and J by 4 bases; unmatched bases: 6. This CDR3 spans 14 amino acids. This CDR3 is CATSIDRVGTEAFF. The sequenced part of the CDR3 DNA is TGTGCCACCAGCATTGACAGGGTGGGCACTGAA.

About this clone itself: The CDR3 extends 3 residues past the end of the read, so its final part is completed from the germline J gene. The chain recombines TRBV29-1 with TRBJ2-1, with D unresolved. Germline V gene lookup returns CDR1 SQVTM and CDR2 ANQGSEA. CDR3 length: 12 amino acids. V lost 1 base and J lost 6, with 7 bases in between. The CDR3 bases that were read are TGCAGCGTTGAAGGGGCTACCAATGAG. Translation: CSVEGATNE. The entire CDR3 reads CSVEGATNEQFF.

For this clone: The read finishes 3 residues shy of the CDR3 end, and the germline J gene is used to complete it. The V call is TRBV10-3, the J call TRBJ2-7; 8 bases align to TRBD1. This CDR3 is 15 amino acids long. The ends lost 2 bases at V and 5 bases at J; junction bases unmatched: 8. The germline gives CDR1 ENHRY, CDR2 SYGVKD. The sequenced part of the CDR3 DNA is TGTGCCATCAGTGAGGGGACCAGGGGGCTTCACGAG. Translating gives CAISEGTRGLHE. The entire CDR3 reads CAISEGTRGLHEQYF.

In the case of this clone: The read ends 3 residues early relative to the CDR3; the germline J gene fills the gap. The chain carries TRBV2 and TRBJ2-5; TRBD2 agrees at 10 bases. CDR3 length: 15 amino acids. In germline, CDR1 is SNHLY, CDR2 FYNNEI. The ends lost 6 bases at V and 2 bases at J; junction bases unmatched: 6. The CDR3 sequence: CASRGGLAVQETQYF. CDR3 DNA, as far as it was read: TGTGCCAGCAGAGGTGGACTAGCGGTACAAGAGACC.

Partial CDR3 DNA: TGCAGTGCTGAGGGTGACGGTCTCCACGAG. It translates to CSAEGDGLHE. The complete CDR3 sequence is CSAEGDGLHEQYF. The chain uses TRBV20-1 and TRBJ2-7; D is perhaps TRBD2 (5 bases). Sequencing ends 3 residues short of the CDR3 end; the germline J gene provides the rest. V dropped 5 bases and J dropped 5 bases, with 16 bases sitting between them. CDR1 and CDR2 from the germline V gene are DFQATT and SNEGSKA (reference sequence). CDR3 size: 13 residues.

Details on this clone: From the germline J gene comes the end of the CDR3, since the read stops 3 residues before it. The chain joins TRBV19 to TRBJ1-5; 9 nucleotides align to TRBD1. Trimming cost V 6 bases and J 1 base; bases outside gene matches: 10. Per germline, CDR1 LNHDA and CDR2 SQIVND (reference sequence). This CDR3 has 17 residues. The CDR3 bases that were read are TGTGCCAGTAGCGCAGTACAGGGGGCCTACAGCAATCAGCCC. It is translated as CASSAVQGAYSNQP. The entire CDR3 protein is CASSAVQGAYSNQPQHF.

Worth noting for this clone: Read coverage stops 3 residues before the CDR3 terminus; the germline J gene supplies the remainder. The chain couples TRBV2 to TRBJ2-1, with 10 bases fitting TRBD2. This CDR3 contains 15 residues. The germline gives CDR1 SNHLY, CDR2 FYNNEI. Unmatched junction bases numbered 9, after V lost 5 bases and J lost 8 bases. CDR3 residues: CASSLALAGVDEQFF. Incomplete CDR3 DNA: TGTGCCAGCAGTTTGGCCCTAGCGGGAGTGGATGAG.

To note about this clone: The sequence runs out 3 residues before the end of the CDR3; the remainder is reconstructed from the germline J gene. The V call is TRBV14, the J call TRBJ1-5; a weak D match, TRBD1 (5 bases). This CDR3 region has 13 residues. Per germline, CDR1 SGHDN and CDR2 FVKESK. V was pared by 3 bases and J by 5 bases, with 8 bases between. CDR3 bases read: TGTGCCAGCAGCCAGGGGACTCATCAGCCC. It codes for CASSQGTHQP. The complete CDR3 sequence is CASSQGTHQPQHF.

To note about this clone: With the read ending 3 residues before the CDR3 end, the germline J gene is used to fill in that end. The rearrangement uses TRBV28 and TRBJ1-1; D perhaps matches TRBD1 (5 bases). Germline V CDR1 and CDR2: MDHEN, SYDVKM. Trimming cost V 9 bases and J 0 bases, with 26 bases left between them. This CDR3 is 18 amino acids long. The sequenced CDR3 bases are TGTGCCAGTCCCGAGGCAGGGCGCATGGGCCACTTGAACACTGAA. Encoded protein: CASPEAGRMGHLNTE. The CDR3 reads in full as CASPEAGRMGHLNTEAFF.

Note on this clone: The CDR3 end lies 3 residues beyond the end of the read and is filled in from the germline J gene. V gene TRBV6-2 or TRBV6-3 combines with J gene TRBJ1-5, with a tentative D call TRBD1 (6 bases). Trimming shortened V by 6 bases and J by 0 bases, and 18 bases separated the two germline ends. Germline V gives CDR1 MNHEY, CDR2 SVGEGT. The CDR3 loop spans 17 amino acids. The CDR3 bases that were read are TGTGCCAGCAGCCGGGACAATTGGCCGTATAGCAATCAGCCC. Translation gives CASSRDNWPYSNQP. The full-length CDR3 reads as CASSRDNWPYSNQPQHF.